A single sample gave rise to the 13 T cell receptor beta chains below, sequenced in a study of blood T cell repertoires in COVID-19 (dated by TCRdb to the early 2020s). The library was generated by the immunoSEQ multiplex PCR assay. TCRdb mirrors the immuneACCESS table, restricted to in-frame sequences. Some clones are absent from its copies; in checked studies, under half trace to an unresolved V gene, and the reason for the others is unknown. Within this sample are 150,000 to 200,000 clones, with 80% to 90% of them counted one time only. Jointly, the top ten make up approximately 8% of the sample. The sequenced sample consisted of peripheral blood. Every receptor here comes from a man in his 60s with acute or convalescent COVID-19.

J is TRBJ2-2 and V is TRBV7-9; D uncertain. The V gene lost 2 bases and the J gene lost 3 bases, with 13 bases spanning the gap. The CDR3 has 16 residues. Germline V lookup: CDR1 SEHNR, CDR2 FQNEAQ (reference sequence). The CDR3 protein is CASSLNTFADTGELFF. CDR3 sequence (DNA): TGTGCCAGCAGCTTAAACACCTTCGCCGACACCGGGGAGCTGTTTTTT.

This clone has only a few counts. This chain joins TRBV10-1 and TRBJ2-5; D is possibly TRBD1 (5 bases). Per germline, CDR1 WNHNN and CDR2 SYGVQD (reference sequence). The V gene lost 3 bases and the J gene lost 2 bases, with 16 bases spanning the gap. The CDR3 has 16 residues. The CDR3, as DNA: TGCGCCAGCAGTGACCATGGGGAAGGGGCGCAAGAGACCCAGTACTTC. It specifies CASSDHGEGAQETQYF.

The chain has TRBV3-1 (or the pseudogene TRBV3-2) and TRBJ2-7, with D perhaps matching TRBD2 (6 bases). There are 16 residues in the CDR3. Germline CDR1 is LGHDT and CDR2 is YNNKEL (reference sequence). The V and J ends lost 0 bases and 4 bases respectively, with 16 bases between them. The CDR3 DNA sequence: TGTGCCAGCAGCCAAGATACGGGCGGGACGAAGTACGAGCAGTACTTC. This gives the protein CASSQDTGGTKYEQYF.

V usage is TRBV3-1 (or the pseudogene TRBV3-2) and J usage is TRBJ1-5; D perhaps matches TRBD1 (5 bases). V was trimmed by 3 bases and J by 0 bases, leaving 6 bases between them. This CDR3 spans 14 amino acids. Germline-derived CDR1 and CDR2 are LGHDT and YNNKEL (reference sequence). For the CDR3, the DNA is TGTGCCAGCAGCCAGGGGGGTAGCAATCAGCCCCAGCATTTT. This translates into CASSQGGSNQPQHF.

The J gene is TRBJ1-5, the V gene TRBV18, with TRBD1 matching over 7 bases. Germline V gene data show CDR1 as KGHSH and CDR2 as LQKENI. The CDR3 has 15 residues. The V segment lost 1 base and the J segment 5 bases; nucleotides outside the gene matches: 5. In DNA form, the CDR3 reads TGTGCCAGCTCACCACGGCAGGGGGACGATCAGCCCCAGCATTTT. Its translation: CASSPRQGDDQPQHF.

The rearrangement joins TRBV19 to TRBJ2-2; TRBD2 matches 8 bases. CDR3 length: 16 residues. Losses at the gene ends were 4 bases for V and 4 bases for J; bases not matched to a gene: 8. Germline assignment: CDR1 LNHDA and CDR2 SQIVND (reference sequence). The CDR3: CASSTTGTRVTGELFF. The CDR3 DNA reads as TGTGCCAGTAGTACAACCGGGACTAGGGTCACCGGGGAGCTGTTTTTT.

This rearrangement joins TRBV5-1 to TRBJ1-2; D may be TRBD1 (6 bases). The CDR3 contains 15 residues. Per the germline V gene, CDR1 is SGHRS and CDR2 is YFSETQ. Trimming removed 0 bases from V and 4 bases from J, with 13 bases in between. The CDR3 bases are TGCGCCAGCAGCTTGGTCAGGGGCCGCAGCTATGGCTACACCTTC. This translates into CASSLVRGRSYGYTF.

As for this clone: Other nucleotide sequences in the sample specify the same CDR3. V is TRBV4-1 and J is TRBJ2-5; TRBD1 might be the D (6 bases). With 0 bases removed from V and 4 bases from J, the gap between germline ends came to 9 bases. The CDR3 is 14 residues long. The germline V gene has CDR1 MGHRA and CDR2 YSYEKL. In DNA, the CDR3 is TGCGCCAGCAGCCAAGAAAGCAGGGGAGAGACCCAGTACTTC. The encoded protein is CASSQESRGETQYF.

This chain joins TRBV6-6 and TRBJ1-2, with 7 positions matching TRBD1. The J segment lost 8 bases and the V segment lost 9 bases, leaving 15 bases of the junction unmatched. The CDR3 is 14 residues long. Germline loops: CDR1 MNHNY, CDR2 SVGAGI (reference sequence). The CDR3: CASTLGTAPKGYTF. The CDR3, as DNA: TGTGCCAGTACTTTAGGGACAGCCCCTAAAGGCTACACCTTC.

The chain is built from TRBV2 and TRBJ2-7; 7 nucleotides match TRBD2. This CDR3 spans 14 amino acids. The V segment lost 7 bases and the J segment 2 bases; nucleotides outside the gene matches: 8. Germline V gene data show CDR1 as SNHLY and CDR2 as FYNNEI. The CDR3 sequence: CASNRAGPTYEQYF. In DNA, the CDR3 is TGTGCCAGCAACAGAGCGGGGCCAACCTACGAGCAGTACTTC.

The V call is TRBV11-2, the J call TRBJ1-1, with 7 bases fitting TRBD1. The V and J ends lost 5 bases and 8 bases, in that order; junction bases with no gene match: 5. Per germline, CDR1 SGHAT and CDR2 FQNNGV. The CDR3 covers 12 residues. CDR3 sequence (DNA): TGTGCCAGCAGCCCATCGACAGGGGAAGCTTTCTTT. It is translated as CASSPSTGEAFF.

The V and J genes are TRBV2 and TRBJ2-1; TRBD2 agrees at 7 bases. CDR3 length: 14 residues. Unmatched junction bases numbered 13, after V lost 8 bases and J lost 9 bases. Per germline, CDR1 SNHLY and CDR2 FYNNEI. The CDR3 sequence: CASDWGGSFAEQFF. The CDR3 nucleotides read TGTGCCAGCGACTGGGGCGGGAGTTTCGCTGAGCAGTTCTTC.

This chain's CDR3 is CASSRRRTSNNEQFF. Here the CDR3 DNA reads TGTGCCAGCAGCCGACGTCGGACTTCGAACAATGAGCAGTTCTTC. The chain couples TRBV7-9 to TRBJ2-1, with D possibly matching TRBD2 (5 bases). V gave up 5 bases and J gave up 5 bases, with 16 bases separating them. The CDR3 loop spans 15 amino acids. The germline V gene has CDR1 SEHNR and CDR2 FQNEAQ (reference sequence).